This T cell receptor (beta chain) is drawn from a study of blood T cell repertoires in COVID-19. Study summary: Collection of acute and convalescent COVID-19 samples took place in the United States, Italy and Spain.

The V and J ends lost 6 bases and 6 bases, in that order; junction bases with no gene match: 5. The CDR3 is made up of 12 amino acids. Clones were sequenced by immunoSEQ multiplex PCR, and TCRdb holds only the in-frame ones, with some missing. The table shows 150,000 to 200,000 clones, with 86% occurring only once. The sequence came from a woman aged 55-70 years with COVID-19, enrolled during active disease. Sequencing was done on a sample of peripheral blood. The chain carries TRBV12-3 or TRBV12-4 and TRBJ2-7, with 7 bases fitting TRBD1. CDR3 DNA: TGTGCCAGCAGCCGTAACAGGGGCGAGCAGTACTTC. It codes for CASSRNRGEQYF.